This T cell receptor (beta chain) was observed in a study of T cells in Graves' hyperthyroidism and ophthalmopathy. For the study at large: At the time of initial diagnosis and before any treatment, peripheral blood was collected.

Germline V gives CDR1 LNHDA, CDR2 SQIVND (reference sequence). The V end lost 5 bases, the J end lost 2 bases, and 15 bases lay between the germline ends. This CDR3 is 15 amino acids long. The source material, RNA transcripts, was used to amplify TCR beta CDR3 regions. The HTBI primer set served for first-round RT-PCR of the TCR CDR3. TCRdb redid the calling of the multiplex PCR reads with MiXCR, one entry per CDR3 protein. In the table there are about 400,000 distinct CDR3 sequences, over 12% of which are singletons. A note on this clonotype: The antigen is undetermined.

Notes on the study in general: Clonotypes that were expanded in thyroid above 0.001 mostly appeared in blood too. Prediction of ophthalmopathy progression came a median approximately 7 months pre-onset.

Sequencing used blood. The sequence derives from a man in his forties or fifties with Graves' ophthalmopathy. This rearrangement joins TRBV19 to TRBJ1-2; D remains unclear. CDR3 loop: CASSSDGGRNYGYTF. As DNA, the CDR3 is TGTGCCAGTAGTTCGGACGGCGGGCGGAACTATGGCTACACCTTC.